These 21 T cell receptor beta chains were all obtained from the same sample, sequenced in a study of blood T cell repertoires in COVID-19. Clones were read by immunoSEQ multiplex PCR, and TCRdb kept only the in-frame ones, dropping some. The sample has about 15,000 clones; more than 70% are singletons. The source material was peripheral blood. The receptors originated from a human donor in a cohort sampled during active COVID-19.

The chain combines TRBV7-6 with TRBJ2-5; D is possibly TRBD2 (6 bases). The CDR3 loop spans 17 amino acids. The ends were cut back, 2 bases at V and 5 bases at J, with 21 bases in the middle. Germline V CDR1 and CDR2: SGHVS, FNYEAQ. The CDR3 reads CASSLFPGGNDAETQYF. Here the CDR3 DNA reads TGTGCCAGCAGCTTATTTCCCGGCGGGAACGACGCGGAGACCCAGTACTTC.

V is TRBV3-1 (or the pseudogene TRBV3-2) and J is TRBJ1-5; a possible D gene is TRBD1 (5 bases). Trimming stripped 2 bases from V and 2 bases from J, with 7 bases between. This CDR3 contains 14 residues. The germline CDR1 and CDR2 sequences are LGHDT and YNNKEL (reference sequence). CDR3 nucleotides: TGTGCCAGCAGCCAAAGGGGTGGCAATCAGCCCCAGCATTTT. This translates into CASSQRGGNQPQHF.

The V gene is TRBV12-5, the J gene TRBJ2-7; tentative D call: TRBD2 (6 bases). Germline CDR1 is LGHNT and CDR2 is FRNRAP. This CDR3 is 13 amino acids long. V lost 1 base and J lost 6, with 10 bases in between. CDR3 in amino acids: CASGLGTKIEQYF. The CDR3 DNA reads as TGTGCTAGTGGTTTGGGGACTAAAATCGAGCAGTACTTC.

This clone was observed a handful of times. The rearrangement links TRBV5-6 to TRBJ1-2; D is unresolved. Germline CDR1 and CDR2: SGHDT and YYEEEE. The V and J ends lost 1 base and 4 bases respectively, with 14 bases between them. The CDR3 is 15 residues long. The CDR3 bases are TGTGCCAGCAGCTTGAGAGGTGGTATGATCTATGGCTACACCTTC. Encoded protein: CASSLRGGMIYGYTF.

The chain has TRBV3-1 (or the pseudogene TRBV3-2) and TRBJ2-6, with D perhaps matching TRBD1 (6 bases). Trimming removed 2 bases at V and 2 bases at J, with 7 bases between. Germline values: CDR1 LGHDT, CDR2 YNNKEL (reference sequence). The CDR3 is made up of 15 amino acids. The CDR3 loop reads CASSQQGTGANVLTF. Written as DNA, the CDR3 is TGTGCCAGCAGCCAACAGGGGACTGGGGCCAACGTCCTGACTTTC.

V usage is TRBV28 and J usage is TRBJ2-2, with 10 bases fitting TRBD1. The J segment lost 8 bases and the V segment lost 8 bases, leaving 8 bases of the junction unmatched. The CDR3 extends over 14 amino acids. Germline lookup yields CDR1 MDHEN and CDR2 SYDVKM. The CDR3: CASGRGQGSGELFF. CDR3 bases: TGTGCCAGCGGACGGGGACAGGGGTCGGGGGAGCTGTTTTTT.

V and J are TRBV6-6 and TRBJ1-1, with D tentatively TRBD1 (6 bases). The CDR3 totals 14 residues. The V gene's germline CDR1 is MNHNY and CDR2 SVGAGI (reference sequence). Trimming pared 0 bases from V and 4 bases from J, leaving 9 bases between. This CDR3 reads CASSYSEGVTEAFF. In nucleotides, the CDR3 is TGTGCCAGCAGTTACTCCGAGGGGGTCACTGAAGCTTTCTTT.

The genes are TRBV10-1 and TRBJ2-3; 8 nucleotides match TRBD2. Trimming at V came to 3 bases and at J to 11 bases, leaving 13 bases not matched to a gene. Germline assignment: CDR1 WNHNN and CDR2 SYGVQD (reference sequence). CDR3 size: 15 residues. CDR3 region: CASSDGSGTSTGQYF. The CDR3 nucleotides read TGCGCCAGCAGTGATGGTAGCGGGACATCCACAGGGCAGTATTTT.

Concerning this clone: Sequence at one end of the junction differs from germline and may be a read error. The CDR3 coding sequence is TGCAGCGTCAGATACGGGACAGGGGGCAGTCAGCACTTC. Its protein is CSVRYGTGGSQHF. The chain carries TRBV29-1 and TRBJ2-7; TRBD1 aligns across 12 bases. CDR1 SQVTM and CDR2 ANQGSEA come from the germline V gene. The CDR3 has 13 amino acids.

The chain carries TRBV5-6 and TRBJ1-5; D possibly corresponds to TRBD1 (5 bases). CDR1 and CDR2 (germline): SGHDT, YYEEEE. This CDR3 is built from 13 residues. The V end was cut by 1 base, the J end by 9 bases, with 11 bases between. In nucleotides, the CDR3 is TGTGCCAGCAGCTTGCTGGGGGAGGGGCCCCAGCATTTT. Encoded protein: CASSLLGEGPQHF.

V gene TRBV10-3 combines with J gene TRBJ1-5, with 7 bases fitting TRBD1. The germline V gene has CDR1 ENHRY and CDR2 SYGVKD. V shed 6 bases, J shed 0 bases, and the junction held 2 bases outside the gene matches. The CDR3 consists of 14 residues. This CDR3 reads CAIRGQYSNQPQHF. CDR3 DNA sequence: TGTGCCATCAGGGGACAGTATAGCAATCAGCCCCAGCATTTT.

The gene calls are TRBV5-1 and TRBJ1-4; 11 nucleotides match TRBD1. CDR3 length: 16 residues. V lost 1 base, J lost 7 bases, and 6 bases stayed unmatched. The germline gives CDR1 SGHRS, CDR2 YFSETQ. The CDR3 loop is CASSLSTGTGGEKLFF. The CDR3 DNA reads TGCGCCAGCAGCTTGTCCACCGGGACAGGGGGTGAAAAACTGTTTTTT.

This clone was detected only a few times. DNA for the CDR3: TGTGCCATCAGTGAGTTTCGCGGAGAAGCCTCTAGCACAGATACGCAGTATTTT. Its translation: CAISEFRGEASSTDTQYF. The chain employs TRBV10-3 and TRBJ2-3; no reliable D call. Per germline, CDR1 ENHRY and CDR2 SYGVKD. The V gene lost 1 base and the J gene lost 0 bases, with 17 bases spanning the gap. The CDR3 is 18 amino acids.

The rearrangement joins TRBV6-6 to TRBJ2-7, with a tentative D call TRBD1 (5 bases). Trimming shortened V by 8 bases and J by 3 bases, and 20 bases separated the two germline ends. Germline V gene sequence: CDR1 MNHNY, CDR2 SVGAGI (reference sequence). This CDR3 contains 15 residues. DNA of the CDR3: TGTGCCAGCCTCAGGGCAGGGAACACCATCTACGAGCAGTACTTC. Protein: CASLRAGNTIYEQYF.

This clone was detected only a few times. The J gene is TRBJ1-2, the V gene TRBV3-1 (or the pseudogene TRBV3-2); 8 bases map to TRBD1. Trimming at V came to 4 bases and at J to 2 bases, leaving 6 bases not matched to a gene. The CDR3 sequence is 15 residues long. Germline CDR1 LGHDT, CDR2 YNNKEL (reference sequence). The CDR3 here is CASSRGTGENYGYTF. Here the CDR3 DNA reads TGTGCCAGCAGCCGGGGGACAGGCGAGAACTATGGCTACACCTTC.

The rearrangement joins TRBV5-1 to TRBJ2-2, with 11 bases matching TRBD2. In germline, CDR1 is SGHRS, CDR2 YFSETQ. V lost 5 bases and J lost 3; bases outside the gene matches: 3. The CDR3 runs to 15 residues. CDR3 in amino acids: CASRGTSGYTGELFF. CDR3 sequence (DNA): TGCGCCAGCAGAGGGACTAGCGGCTACACCGGGGAGCTGTTTTTT.

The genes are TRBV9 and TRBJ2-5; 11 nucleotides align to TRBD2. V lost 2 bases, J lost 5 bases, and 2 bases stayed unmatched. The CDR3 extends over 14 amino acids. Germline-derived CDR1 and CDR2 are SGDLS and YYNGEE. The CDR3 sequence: CASSVTSGSETQYF. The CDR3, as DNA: TGTGCCAGCAGCGTTACTAGCGGGAGTGAGACCCAGTACTTC. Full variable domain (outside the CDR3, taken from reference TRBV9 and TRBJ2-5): DSGVTQTPKHLITATGQRVTLRCSPRSGDLSVYWYQQSLDQGLQFLIQYYNGEERAKGNILERFSAQQFPDLHSELNLSSLELGDSALYFCASSVTSGSETQYFGPGTRLLVL.

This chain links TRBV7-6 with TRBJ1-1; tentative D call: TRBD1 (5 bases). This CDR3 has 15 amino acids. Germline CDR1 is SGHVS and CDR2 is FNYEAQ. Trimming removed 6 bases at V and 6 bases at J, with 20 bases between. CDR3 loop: CASSRSVGGGSEAFF. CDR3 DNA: TGTGCCAGCAGTAGATCGGTCGGGGGAGGGTCTGAAGCTTTCTTT.

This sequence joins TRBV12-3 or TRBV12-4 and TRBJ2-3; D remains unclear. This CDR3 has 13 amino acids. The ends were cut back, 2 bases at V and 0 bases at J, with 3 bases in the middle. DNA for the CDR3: TGTGCCAGCAGTTTACCTAGCACAGATACGCAGTATTTT. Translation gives CASSLPSTDTQYF.

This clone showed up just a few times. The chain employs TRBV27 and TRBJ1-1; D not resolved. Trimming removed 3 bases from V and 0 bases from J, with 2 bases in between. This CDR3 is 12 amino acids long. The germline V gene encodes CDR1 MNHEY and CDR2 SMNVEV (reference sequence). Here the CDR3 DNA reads TGTGCCAGCAGTTTCATGAACACTGAAGCTTTCTTT. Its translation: CASSFMNTEAFF.

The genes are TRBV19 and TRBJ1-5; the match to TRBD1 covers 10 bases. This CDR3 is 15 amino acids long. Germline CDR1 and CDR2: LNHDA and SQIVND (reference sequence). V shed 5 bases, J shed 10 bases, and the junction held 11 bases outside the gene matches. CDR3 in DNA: TGTGCCAGTAGTGAAATGGGACAGGGGATGGCTCCCCAGCATTTT. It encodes CASSEMGQGMAPQHF.